This T cell receptor beta chain comes out of a study of T cells in Graves' hyperthyroidism and ophthalmopathy. Findings and limits, study-wide: Researchers found most expanded thyroid clonotypes above 0.001 in blood as well.

Note on this clonotype: The antigen remains undetermined.

Amplification targeted TCR beta CDR3 regions from RNA transcripts. During a first-round RT-PCR of the TCR CDR3, the HTBI primer set was used. TCRdb fed the multiplex PCR reads into MiXCR, producing one record per CDR3 protein. Of about 700,000 distinct CDR3 sequences in the sample, 40% to 55% were seen once. CDR3 length equals 13 residues. With V trimmed by 9 bases and J by 1 base, 5 bases remained unmatched. CDR1 and CDR2 (germline): SGHAT, FQDESV (reference sequence). The V call is TRBV11-1, the J call TRBJ1-1; 7 bases are a match to TRBD1. This TCR derives from an adult man with Graves' disease, either hyperthyroidism or ophthalmopathy (not recorded which). Sequenced input: peripheral blood or thyroid tissue (not recorded which). CDR3 residues: CASNRGTNTEAFF. The CDR3 nucleotides are TGTGCCAGTAACAGGGGTACGAACACTGAAGCTTTCTTT.